This T cell receptor (beta chain) was sequenced in a study of human T cells and chemical hapten exposure. This clonotype was seen many times. Per germline, CDR1 DFQATT and CDR2 SNEGSKA (reference sequence). V lost 5 bases and J lost 3; bases outside the gene matches: 10. The CDR3 loop spans 16 amino acids. Time point noted: pre-sensitization, week 0. Described treatment: therapeutic diphenylcyclopropenone sensitization with weekly scalp DPC. Prior to application of each patch test, blood was drawn. TCRdb reprocessed the RACE reads with MiXCR, giving one entry per CDR3 protein. The table lists around 60,000 distinct CDR3 sequences, approximately 6.7% of them singletons.

Sample: whole blood, taken in connection with sensitization to the hapten diphenylcyclopropenone (DPC). The rearrangement joins TRBV20-1 to TRBJ2-2; 9 bases match TRBD2. The origin of this receptor is a woman under 40 with alopecia areata. Some clones in this sample may be carry-over from other donors' samples. CDR3 coding DNA: TGCAGTGCTTACCAAGTAGCGGGGGCCTACACCGGGGAGCTGTTTTTT. Protein product: CSAYQVAGAYTGELFF.